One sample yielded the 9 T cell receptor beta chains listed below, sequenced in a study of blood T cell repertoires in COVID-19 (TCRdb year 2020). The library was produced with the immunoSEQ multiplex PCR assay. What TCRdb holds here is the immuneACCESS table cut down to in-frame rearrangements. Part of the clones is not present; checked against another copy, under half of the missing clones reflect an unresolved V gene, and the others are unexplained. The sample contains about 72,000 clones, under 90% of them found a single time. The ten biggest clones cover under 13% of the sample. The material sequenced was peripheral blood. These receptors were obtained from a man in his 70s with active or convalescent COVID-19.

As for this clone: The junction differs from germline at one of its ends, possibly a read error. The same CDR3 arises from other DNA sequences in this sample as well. This chain's CDR3 is CASSLTSSGTYNEQFF. CDR3 bases: TGTGCCAGCAGCCTAACGTCTAGCGGGACATACAATGAGCAGTTCTTC. This chain uses TRBV7-3 with TRBJ2-1; 9 bases map to TRBD2. In germline, CDR1 is SGHTA, CDR2 FQGTGA. The CDR3 consists of 16 residues.

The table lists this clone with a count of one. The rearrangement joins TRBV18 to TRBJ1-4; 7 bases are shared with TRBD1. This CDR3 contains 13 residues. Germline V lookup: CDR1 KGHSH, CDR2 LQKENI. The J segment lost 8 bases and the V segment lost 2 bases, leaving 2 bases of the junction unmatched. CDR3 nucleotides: TGTGCCAGCTCACCAAGCAGGGGGGAAAAACTGTTTTTT. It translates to CASSPSRGEKLFF.

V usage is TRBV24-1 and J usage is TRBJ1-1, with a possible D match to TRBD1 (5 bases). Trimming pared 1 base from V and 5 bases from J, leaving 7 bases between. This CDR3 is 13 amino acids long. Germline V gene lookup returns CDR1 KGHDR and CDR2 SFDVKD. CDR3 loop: CATSDFRGTEAFF. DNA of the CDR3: TGTGCCACCAGTGATTTTAGGGGTACTGAAGCTTTCTTT.

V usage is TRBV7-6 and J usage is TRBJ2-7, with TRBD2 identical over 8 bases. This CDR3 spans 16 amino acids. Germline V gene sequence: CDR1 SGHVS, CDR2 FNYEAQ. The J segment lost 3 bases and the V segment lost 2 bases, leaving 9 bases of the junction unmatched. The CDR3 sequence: CASSLSAGVSGYEQYF. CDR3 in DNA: TGTGCCAGCAGCTTATCAGCGGGAGTATCAGGCTACGAGCAGTACTTC.

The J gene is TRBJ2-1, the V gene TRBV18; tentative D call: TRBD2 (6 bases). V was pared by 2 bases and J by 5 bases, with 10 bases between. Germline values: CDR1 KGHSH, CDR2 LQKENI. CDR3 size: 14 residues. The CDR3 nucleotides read TGTGCCAGCTCACCATGGGACTCTAACAATGAGCAGTTCTTC. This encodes CASSPWDSNNEQFF.

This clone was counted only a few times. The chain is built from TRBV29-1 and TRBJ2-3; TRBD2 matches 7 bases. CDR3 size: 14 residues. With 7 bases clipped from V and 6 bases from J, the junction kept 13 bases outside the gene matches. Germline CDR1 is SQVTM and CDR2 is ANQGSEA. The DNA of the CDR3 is TGCAGCGCGTCACGGGGGGAGGTAATGGATACGCAGTATTTT. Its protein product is CSASRGEVMDTQYF.

CDR3 sequence (DNA): TGTGCCAGCAGTTCAGGACTAAACCGTACCGGGGAGCTGTTTTTT. Translated: CASSSGLNRTGELFF. This rearrangement joins TRBV28 to TRBJ2-2; tentatively, D is TRBD2 (6 bases). The V and J ends lost 4 bases and 5 bases respectively, with 14 bases between them. Germline lookup yields CDR1 MDHEN and CDR2 SYDVKM. The length of the CDR3 is 15 residues.

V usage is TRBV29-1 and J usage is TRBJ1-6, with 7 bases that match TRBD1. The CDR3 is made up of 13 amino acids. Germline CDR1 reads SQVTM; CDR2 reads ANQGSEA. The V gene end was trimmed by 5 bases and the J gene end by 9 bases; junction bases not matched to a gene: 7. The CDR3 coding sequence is TGCAGCGTTTGTCAGGGGGACAGTTCACCCCTCCACTTT. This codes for CSVCQGDSSPLHF.

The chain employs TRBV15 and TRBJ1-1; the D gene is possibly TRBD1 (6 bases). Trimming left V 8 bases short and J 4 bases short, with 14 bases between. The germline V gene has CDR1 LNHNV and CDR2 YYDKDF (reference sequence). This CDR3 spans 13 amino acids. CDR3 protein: CATGKQGSTEAFF. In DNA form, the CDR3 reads TGTGCCACCGGAAAACAGGGATCCACTGAAGCTTTCTTT.